These 20 T cell receptor beta chains were all obtained from the same sample, sequenced in a study of regulatory T cells in long-lasting Graves disease. Libraries of TCR beta came from iRepertoire HTBI primers plus Arm-PCR of CDR3 regions. TCRdb passed the multiplex PCR reads through MiXCR, listing each CDR3 protein once. Of fewer than 400,000 distinct CDR3 sequences listed, under 25% are singletons. Time point here: persistent/refractory GD, antithyroid drugs over 5 years with positive TRAb. Researchers made the TCR library from RNA that was extracted from PBMCs. The material sequenced was peripheral blood mononuclear cells (PBMCs), taken when the disease was refractory, from a patient treated with antithyroid drugs. Receptors were obtained from a female donor with Graves disease.

The chain links TRBV6-1 to TRBJ2-2; possibly TRBD1 or TRBD2 for D (5 bases each). The V and J ends lost 10 bases and 0 bases respectively, with 12 bases between them. The CDR3 length is 14 residues. Germline V lookup: CDR1 MNHNS, CDR2 SASEGT. The chain's CDR3 is CATPGAANTGELFF. CDR3 in DNA: TGTGCCACGCCCGGGGCGGCGAACACCGGGGAGCTGTTTTTT.

This clonotype occurred a few times. V is TRBV4-1 and J is TRBJ2-7, with D possibly being TRBD1 (6 bases). CDR1 is MGHRA, CDR2 YSYEKL, per germline. The length of the CDR3 is 15 residues. Trimming took 1 base from V and 0 from J, leaving 10 bases between them. In DNA, the CDR3 is TGCGCCAGCAGCCAAGGGACAGCGTCCTCCTACGAGCAGTACTTC. Translating it yields CASSQGTASSYEQYF.

This clonotype came up a few times. This sequence joins TRBV4-1 and TRBJ2-5, with TRBD2 as a possible D gene (6 bases). V dropped 3 bases and J dropped 5 bases, with 13 bases sitting between them. In germline, CDR1 is MGHRA, CDR2 YSYEKL. The CDR3 is 14 residues long. Here the CDR3 DNA reads TGCGCCAGCAGCCAGGTCCTAGCGCGGGAGACCCAGTACTTC. Its protein is CASSQVLARETQYF.

At least ten counts were recorded for this clonotype. The gene calls are TRBV2 and TRBJ1-1, with no clear D. V lost 7 bases and J lost 0, with 3 bases in between. The germline V gene encodes CDR1 SNHLY and CDR2 FYNNEI. There are 11 residues in the CDR3. CDR3 sequence reads: CASNLNTEAFF. The CDR3 nucleotides read TGTGCCAGCAATCTGAACACTGAAGCTTTCTTT.

This clonotype was seen a few times. The chain has TRBV7-2 and TRBJ1-4; D unclear. The CDR3 totals 13 residues. V lost 5 bases and J lost 14, with 18 bases in between. Germline-derived CDR1 and CDR2 are SGHTA and FQGNSA. The CDR3, as DNA: TGTGCCAGCAGCATCACTGGGGTCCAGCGGCTGTTTTTT. This gives the protein CASSITGVQRLFF.

The chain carries TRBV5-1 and TRBJ1-2; D perhaps matches TRBD1 (6 bases). CDR3 size: 13 residues. Trimming removed 2 bases at V and 6 bases at J, with 11 bases between. Looked up from germline, CDR1 is SGHRS and CDR2 is YFSETQ. In nucleotides, the CDR3 is TGCGCCAGCAGCTTAATAGGGGGAGATGGCTACACCTTC. It yields the protein CASSLIGGDGYTF. Using reference TRBV5-1 and TRBJ1-2 for the parts outside the CDR3, the full variable domain is KAGVTQTPRYLIKTRGQQVTLSCSPISGHRSVSWYQQTPGQGLQFLFEYFSETQRNKGNFPGRFSGRQFSNSRSEMNVSTLELGDSALYLCASSLIGGDGYTFGSGTRLTVV.

This clonotype has ten or more counts. The rearrangement joins TRBV20-1 to TRBJ1-2; TRBD1 is a possible D gene (5 bases). The CDR3 is made up of 12 amino acids. V was cut by 4 bases and J by 4 bases, with 10 bases left in between. Looked up from germline, CDR1 is DFQATT and CDR2 is SNEGSKA (reference sequence). The CDR3 DNA follows: TGCAGTGCTAATGCAGGGTCCTATGGCTACACCTTC. Translating gives CSANAGSYGYTF.

This clonotype was recorded many times. The chain has TRBV29-1 and TRBJ2-2; TRBD1 might be the D (6 bases). Germline loops: CDR1 SQVTM, CDR2 ANQGSEA. CDR3 size: 14 residues. Trimming left V 4 bases short and J 4 bases short, with 13 bases between. The CDR3 nucleotides read TGCAGCGTTGCGGGGCCAGGGGTCACCGGGGAGCTGTTTTTT. This translates into CSVAGPGVTGELFF.

The chain links TRBV7-2 to TRBJ1-1; D is uncertain. This CDR3 region has 13 residues. Deletions cut 0 bases from V and 6 bases from J, with 8 bases between. Germline V gene data show CDR1 as SGHTA and CDR2 as FQGNSA. CDR3 bases: TGTGCCAGCAGCTTAGCAGGGATCGCTGAAGCTTTCTTT. As protein: CASSLAGIAEAFF.

The chain is built from TRBV4-3 and TRBJ2-2, with 10 bases lining up with TRBD2. V was pared by 1 base and J by 0 bases, with 2 bases of the junction left unmatched. CDR1 and CDR2 (germline): LGHNA, YSLEER. The CDR3 runs 17 residues. CDR3 nucleotides: TGCGCCAGCAGCCAAGCGGGGACTAGCGCGAACACCGGGGAGCTGTTTTTT. It is translated as CASSQAGTSANTGELFF.

This clonotype was picked up a small number of times. The chain links TRBV19 to TRBJ2-7; 7 bases agree with TRBD1. The CDR3 runs to 16 residues. Losses at the gene ends were 0 bases for V and 1 base for J; bases not matched to a gene: 6. Germline V gives CDR1 LNHDA, CDR2 SQIVND (reference sequence). The CDR3 protein is CASSIDSTGQSYEQYF. The CDR3 DNA reads as TGTGCCAGTAGTATAGATTCGACGGGACAGTCCTACGAGCAGTACTTC.

This clonotype was counted a few times. The V and J genes are TRBV20-1 and TRBJ1-3; D is uncertain. Germline V gives CDR1 DFQATT, CDR2 SNEGSKA (reference sequence). The ends were cut back, 6 bases at V and 0 bases at J, with 21 bases in the middle. CDR3 size: 17 residues. The CDR3 DNA reads as TGCAGTGCCAGGATGCCCAATCGGGCGATCTCTGGAAACACCATATATTTT. Its translation: CSARMPNRAISGNTIYF.

This clonotype was counted only a few times. The gene calls are TRBV15 and TRBJ2-5, with a weak D call TRBD2 (6 bases). The CDR3 covers 15 residues. Germline-derived CDR1 and CDR2 are LNHNV and YYDKDF (reference sequence). Deletions cut 0 bases from V and 5 bases from J, with 13 bases between. The DNA of the CDR3 is TGTGCCACCAGCAGAGATTCAGGAGGGTCCGAGACCCAGTACTTC. It encodes CATSRDSGGSETQYF.

In the case of this clonotype: A clone one base away is much larger, so this may be a read error. V usage is TRBV7-2 and J usage is TRBJ1-4; 8 bases are a match to TRBD1. Looked up from germline, CDR1 is SGHTA and CDR2 is FQGNSA. The CDR3 is 17 residues long. J gave up 6 bases and V 5 bases, and 14 bases lay outside the gene matches. Written as DNA, the CDR3 is TGTGCCAGCAGCCCAGGACAGGGTCTGGTTTACGATGAAAAACTGTTTTTT. Translating it yields CASSPGQGLVYDEKLFF.

This clonotype was counted many times. The genes are TRBV12-3 or TRBV12-4 and TRBJ1-1; D perhaps matches TRBD1 (5 bases). The CDR3 length is 13 residues. V was clipped by 6 bases and J by 4 bases, with 12 bases between them. This chain's CDR3 is CASSAGGVTEAFF. The CDR3 bases are TGTGCCAGCAGCGCCGGGGGGGTCACTGAAGCTTTCTTT.

There are a few counts of this clonotype. The V and J genes are TRBV12-3 or TRBV12-4 and TRBJ1-5; tentatively, D is TRBD1 (6 bases). The CDR3 loop spans 17 amino acids. The V and J ends lost 2 bases and 0 bases respectively, with 14 bases between them. The CDR3 sequence: CASSLYGQINSNQPQHF. CDR3 nucleotide sequence: TGTGCCAGCAGTTTATACGGACAGATTAATAGCAATCAGCCCCAGCATTTT.

In this sample, this clonotype turned up many times. V is TRBV11-2 and J is TRBJ2-7, with no clear D. The CDR3 totals 15 residues. The V and J ends lost 0 bases and 5 bases respectively, with 14 bases between them. Germline CDR1 and CDR2: SGHAT and FQNNGV. The CDR3 is CASSLDPRPLNEQYF. The CDR3 DNA follows: TGTGCCAGCAGCTTAGATCCCCGCCCCCTCAACGAGCAGTACTTC. Full variable domain (rest looked up from reference TRBV11-2 and TRBJ2-7): EAGVAQSPRYKIIEKRQSVAFWCNPISGHATLYWYQQILGQGPKLLIQFQNNGVVDDSQLPKDRFSAERLKGVDSTLKIQPAKLEDSAVYLCASSLDPRPLNEQYFGPGTRLTVT.

This clonotype has just a few counts. The chain links TRBV15 to TRBJ2-5; D is unclear. Germline V gene data show CDR1 as LNHNV and CDR2 as YYDKDF (reference sequence). There are 16 residues in the CDR3. V lost 0 bases and J lost 1, with 12 bases in between. The chain's CDR3 is CATSRDLVTIQETQYF. In DNA, the CDR3 is TGTGCCACCAGCAGAGATCTCGTCACTATCCAAGAGACCCAGTACTTC.

This clonotype was detected only a few times. This chain connects TRBV20-1 to TRBJ1-5; D perhaps matches TRBD1 (6 bases). CDR1 and CDR2 from the germline V gene are DFQATT and SNEGSKA (reference sequence). V lost 4 bases to trimming and J lost 0 bases, with 13 bases between them. The CDR3 loop spans 15 amino acids. In nucleotides, the CDR3 is TGCAGTGCTAATCCCGGGACATTTAGCAATCAGCCCCAGCATTTT. Its protein product is CSANPGTFSNQPQHF.

The V call is TRBV4-3, the J call TRBJ2-7; no clear D. The CDR3 loop spans 16 amino acids. Germline CDR1 and CDR2: LGHNA and YSLEER. V gave up 0 bases and J gave up 5 bases, with 17 bases separating them. The CDR3 protein is CASSQDVVPPVNEQYF. The CDR3, as DNA: TGCGCCAGCAGCCAAGATGTGGTCCCGCCAGTGAACGAGCAGTACTTC.